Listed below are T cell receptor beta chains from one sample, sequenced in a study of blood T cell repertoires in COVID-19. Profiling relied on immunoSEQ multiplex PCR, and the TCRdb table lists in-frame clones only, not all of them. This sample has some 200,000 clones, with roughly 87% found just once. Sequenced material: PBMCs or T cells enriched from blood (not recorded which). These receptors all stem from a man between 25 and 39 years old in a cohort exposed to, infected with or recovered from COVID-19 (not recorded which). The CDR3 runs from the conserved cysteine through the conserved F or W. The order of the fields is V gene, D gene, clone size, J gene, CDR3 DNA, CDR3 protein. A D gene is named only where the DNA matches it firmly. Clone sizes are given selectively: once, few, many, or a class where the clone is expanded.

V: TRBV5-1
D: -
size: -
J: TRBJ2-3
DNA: TGCGCCAGCAGCTTGAGTGGCCCCACAGATACGCAGTATTTT
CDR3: CASSLSGPTDTQYF

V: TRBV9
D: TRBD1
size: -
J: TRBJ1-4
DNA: TGTGCCAGCAGCGTAGGGCAGGGGGGCGAAAAACTGTTTTTT
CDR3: CASSVGQGGEKLFF

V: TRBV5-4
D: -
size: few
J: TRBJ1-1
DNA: TGTGCCAGCAGCTTGAGGACAGAGAACACTGAAGCTTTCTTT
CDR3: CASSLRTENTEAFF

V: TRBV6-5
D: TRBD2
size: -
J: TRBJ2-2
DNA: TGTGCCAGCAGGCAAGGGACTAGCAGCACCGGGGAGCTGTTTTTT
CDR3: CASRQGTSSTGELFF

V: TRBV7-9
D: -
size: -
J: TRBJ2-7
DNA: TGTGCCAGCAGCTTAATCAGGGCCATGGAAAACTACGAGCAGTACTTC
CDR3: CASSLIRAMENYEQYF

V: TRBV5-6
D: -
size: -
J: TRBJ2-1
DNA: TGTGCCAGCAGCCTACCCCTCTGGGGGCGCAGGGATGAGCAGTTCTTC
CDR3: CASSLPLWGRRDEQFF

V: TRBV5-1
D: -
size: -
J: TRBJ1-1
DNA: TGCGCCAGCAGCTTCGAACATAAGAACACTGAAGCTTTCTTT
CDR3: CASSFEHKNTEAFF

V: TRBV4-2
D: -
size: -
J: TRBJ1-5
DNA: TGTGCCAGCAGCTCCTATTTAGGGACACCATTCGGCAATCAGCCCCAGCATTTT
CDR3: CASSSYLGTPFGNQPQHF

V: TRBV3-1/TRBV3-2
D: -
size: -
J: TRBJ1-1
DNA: TGTGCCAGCAGCCAAAAACTTGACAGTGAAGCTTTCTTT
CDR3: CASSQKLDSEAFF

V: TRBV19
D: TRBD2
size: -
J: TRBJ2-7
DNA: TGTGCCAGTAGTATAGTGCTAGCGGGTACCTACGAGCAGTACTTC
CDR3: CASSIVLAGTYEQYF

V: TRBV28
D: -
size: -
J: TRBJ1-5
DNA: TGTGCCAGCAGTTTTGAAGGGGGTCGTCGCAATCAGCCCCAGCATTTT
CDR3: CASSFEGGRRNQPQHF

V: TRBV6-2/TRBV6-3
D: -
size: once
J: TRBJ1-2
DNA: TGTGCCAGCAGTGATATTACAGGGATATTTTTCTATGGCTACACCTTC
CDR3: CASSDITGIFFYGYTF

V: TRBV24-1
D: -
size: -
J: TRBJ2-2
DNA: TGTGCCACCCAGGGCCGGACAGACCCTAACACCGGGGAGCTGTTTTTT
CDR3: CATQGRTDPNTGELFF

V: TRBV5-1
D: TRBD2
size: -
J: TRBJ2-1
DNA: TGCGCCAGCAGCTTACTAGCGGGAATGGATAGGAATGAGCAGTTCTTC
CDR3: CASSLLAGMDRNEQFF